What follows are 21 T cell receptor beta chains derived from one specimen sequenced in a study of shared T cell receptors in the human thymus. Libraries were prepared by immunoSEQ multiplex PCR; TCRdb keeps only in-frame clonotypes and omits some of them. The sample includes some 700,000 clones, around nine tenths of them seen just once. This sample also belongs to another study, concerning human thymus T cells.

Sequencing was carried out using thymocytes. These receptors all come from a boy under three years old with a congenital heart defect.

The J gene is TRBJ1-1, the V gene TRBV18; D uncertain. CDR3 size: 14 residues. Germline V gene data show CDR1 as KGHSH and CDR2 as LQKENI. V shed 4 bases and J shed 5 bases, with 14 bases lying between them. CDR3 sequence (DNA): TGTGCCAGCTCACGGGGATGGCCGGGGACTGAAGCTTTCTTT. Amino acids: CASSRGWPGTEAFF.

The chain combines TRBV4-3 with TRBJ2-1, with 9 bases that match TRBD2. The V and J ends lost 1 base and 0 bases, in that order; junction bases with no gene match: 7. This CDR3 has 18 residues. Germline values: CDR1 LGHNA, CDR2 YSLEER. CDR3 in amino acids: CASSQVTSSGSSYNEQFF. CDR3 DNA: TGCGCCAGCAGCCAAGTTACCAGTAGCGGGAGCTCCTACAATGAGCAGTTCTTC.

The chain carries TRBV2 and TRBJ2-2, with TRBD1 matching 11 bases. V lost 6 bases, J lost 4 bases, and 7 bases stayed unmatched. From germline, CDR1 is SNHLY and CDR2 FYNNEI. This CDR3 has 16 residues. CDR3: CASRTGQGAATGELFF. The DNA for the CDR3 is TGTGCCAGCAGGACCGGACAGGGGGCGGCCACCGGGGAGCTGTTTTTT. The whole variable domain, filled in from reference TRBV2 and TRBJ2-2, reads EPEVTQTPSHQVTQMGQEVILRCVPISNHLYFYWYRQILGQKVEFLVSFYNNEISEKSEIFDDQFSVERPDGSNFTLKIRSTKLEDSAMYFCASRTGQGAATGELFFGEGSRLTVL.

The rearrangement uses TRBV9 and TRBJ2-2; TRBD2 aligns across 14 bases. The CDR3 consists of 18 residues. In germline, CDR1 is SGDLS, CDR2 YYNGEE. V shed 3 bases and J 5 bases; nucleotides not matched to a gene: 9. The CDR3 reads CASSEMTSGRAGTGELFF. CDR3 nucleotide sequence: TGTGCCAGCAGCGAGATGACTAGCGGGAGGGCGGGGACCGGGGAGCTGTTTTTT.

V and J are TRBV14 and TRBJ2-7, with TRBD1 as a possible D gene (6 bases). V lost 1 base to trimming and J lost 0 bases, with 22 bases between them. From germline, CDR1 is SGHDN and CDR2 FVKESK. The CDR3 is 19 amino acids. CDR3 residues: CASSQVPQGRTASSYEQYF. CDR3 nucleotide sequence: TGTGCCAGCAGCCAAGTCCCTCAAGGTCGGACAGCCAGCTCCTACGAGCAGTACTTC.

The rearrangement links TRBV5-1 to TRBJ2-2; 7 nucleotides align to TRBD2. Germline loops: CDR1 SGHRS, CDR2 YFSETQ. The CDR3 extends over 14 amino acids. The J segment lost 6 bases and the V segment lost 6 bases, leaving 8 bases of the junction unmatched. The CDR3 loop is CASKEGREAGELFF. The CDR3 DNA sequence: TGCGCCAGCAAGGAGGGCCGGGAGGCCGGGGAGCTGTTTTTT.

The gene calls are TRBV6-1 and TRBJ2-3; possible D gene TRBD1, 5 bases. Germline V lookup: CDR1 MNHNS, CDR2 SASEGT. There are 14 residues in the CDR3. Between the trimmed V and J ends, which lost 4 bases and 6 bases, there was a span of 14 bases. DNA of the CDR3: TGTGCCAGCAGTGTCCCCAGGGTAAGGGATACGCAGTATTTT. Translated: CASSVPRVRDTQYF.

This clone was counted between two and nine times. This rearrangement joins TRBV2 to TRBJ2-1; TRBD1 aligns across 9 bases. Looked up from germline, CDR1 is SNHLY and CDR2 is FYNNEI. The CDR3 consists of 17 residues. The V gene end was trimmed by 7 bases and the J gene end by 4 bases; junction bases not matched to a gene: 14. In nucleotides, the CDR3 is TGTGCCAGCACGGGTAAAGGCACAGGGGGCGCGTACAATGAGCAGTTCTTC. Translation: CASTGKGTGGAYNEQFF.

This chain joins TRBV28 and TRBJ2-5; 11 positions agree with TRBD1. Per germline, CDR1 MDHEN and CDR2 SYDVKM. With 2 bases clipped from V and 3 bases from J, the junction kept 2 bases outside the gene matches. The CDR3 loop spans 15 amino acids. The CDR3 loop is CASSLKGQGEETQYF. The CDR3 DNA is TGTGCCAGCAGTTTAAAGGGACAGGGGGAAGAGACCCAGTACTTC.

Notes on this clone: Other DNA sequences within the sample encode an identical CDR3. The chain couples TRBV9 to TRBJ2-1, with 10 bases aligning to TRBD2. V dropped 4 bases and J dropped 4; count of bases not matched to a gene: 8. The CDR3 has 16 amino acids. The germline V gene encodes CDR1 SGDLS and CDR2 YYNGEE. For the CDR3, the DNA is TGTGCCAGCAGCCCCAAGGAGCGGGAGGGTTACAATGAGCAGTTCTTC. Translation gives CASSPKEREGYNEQFF.

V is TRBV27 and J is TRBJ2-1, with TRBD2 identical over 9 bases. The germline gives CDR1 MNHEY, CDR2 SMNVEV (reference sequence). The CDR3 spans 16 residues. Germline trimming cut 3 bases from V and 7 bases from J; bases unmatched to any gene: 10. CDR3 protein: CASSFYPSGAGNEQFF. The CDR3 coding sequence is TGTGCCAGCAGTTTTTACCCTAGCGGGGCGGGGAATGAGCAGTTCTTC.

The CDR3 DNA reads as TGTGCCAGCAGCTTTAATCGCAGGTCCTCCTACGAGCAGTACTTC. Its translation is CASSFNRRSSYEQYF. This chain joins TRBV5-8 and TRBJ2-7; unclear D gene. V dropped 2 bases and J dropped 0 bases, with 12 bases sitting between them. CDR3 length: 15 amino acids. The germline V gene has CDR1 SGHTS and CDR2 YDEGEE.

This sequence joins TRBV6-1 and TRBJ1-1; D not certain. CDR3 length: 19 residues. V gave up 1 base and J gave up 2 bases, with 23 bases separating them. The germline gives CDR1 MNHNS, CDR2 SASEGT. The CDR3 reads CASSEGEGAPPHDNTEAFF. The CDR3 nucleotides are TGTGCCAGCAGTGAAGGAGAAGGAGCCCCTCCCCATGATAACACTGAAGCTTTCTTT.

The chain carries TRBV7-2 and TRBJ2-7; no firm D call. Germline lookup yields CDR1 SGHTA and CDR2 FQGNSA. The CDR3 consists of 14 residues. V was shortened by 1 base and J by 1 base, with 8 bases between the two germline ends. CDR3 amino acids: CASSLVQLSYEQYF. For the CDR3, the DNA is TGTGCCAGCAGCTTAGTGCAACTATCCTACGAGCAGTACTTC.

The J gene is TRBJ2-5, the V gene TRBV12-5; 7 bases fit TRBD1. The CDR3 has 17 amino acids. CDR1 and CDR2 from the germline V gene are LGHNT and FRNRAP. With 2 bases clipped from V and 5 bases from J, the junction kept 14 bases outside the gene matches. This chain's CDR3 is CASGLRHWARGRETQYF. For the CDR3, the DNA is TGTGCTAGTGGTTTGAGACATTGGGCGAGGGGGCGGGAGACCCAGTACTTC.

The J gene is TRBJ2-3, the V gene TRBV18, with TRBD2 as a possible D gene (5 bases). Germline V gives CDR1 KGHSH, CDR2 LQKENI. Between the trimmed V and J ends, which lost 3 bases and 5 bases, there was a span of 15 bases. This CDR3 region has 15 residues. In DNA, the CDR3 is TGTGCCAGCTCACCTTCGGGATCCCAACAAGATACGCAGTATTTT. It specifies CASSPSGSQQDTQYF.

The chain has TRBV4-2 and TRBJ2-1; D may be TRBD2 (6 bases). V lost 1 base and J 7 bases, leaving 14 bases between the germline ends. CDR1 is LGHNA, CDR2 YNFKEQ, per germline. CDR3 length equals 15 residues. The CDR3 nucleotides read TGTGCCAGCAGCCAAGTACGCCTCCGGGGGAATGAGCAGTTCTTC. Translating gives CASSQVRLRGNEQFF.

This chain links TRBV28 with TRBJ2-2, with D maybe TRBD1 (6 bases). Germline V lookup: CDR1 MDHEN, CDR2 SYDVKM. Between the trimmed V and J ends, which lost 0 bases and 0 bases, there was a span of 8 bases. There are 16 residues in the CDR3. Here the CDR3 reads CASSLWDSPNTGELFF. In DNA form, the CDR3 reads TGTGCCAGCAGTTTATGGGACAGCCCGAACACCGGGGAGCTGTTTTTT.

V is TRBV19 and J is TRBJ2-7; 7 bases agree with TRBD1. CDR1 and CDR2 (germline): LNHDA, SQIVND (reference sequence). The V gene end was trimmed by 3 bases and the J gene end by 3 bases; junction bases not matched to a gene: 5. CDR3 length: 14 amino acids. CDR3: CASSMSRGHYEQYF. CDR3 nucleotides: TGTGCCAGTAGTATGAGTAGGGGGCACTACGAGCAGTACTTC.

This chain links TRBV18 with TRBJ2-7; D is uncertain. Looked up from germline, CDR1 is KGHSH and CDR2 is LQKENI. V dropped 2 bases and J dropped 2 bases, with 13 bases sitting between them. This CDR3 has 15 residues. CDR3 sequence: CASSPGYREAYEQYF. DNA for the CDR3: TGTGCCAGCTCACCAGGCTACAGAGAAGCCTACGAGCAGTACTTC.

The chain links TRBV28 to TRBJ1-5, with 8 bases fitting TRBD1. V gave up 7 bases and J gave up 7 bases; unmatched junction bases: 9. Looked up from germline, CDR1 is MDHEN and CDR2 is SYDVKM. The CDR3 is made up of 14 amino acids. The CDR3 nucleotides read TGTGCCAGCACCCAGGACAGGGCACAACAGCCCCAGCATTTT. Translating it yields CASTQDRAQQPQHF. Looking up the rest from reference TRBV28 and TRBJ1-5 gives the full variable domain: DVKVTQSSRYLVKRTGEKVFLECVQDMDHENMFWYRQDPGLGLRLIYFSYDVKMKEKGDIPEGYSVSREKKERFSLILESASTNQTSMYLCASTQDRAQQPQHFGDGTRLSIL.